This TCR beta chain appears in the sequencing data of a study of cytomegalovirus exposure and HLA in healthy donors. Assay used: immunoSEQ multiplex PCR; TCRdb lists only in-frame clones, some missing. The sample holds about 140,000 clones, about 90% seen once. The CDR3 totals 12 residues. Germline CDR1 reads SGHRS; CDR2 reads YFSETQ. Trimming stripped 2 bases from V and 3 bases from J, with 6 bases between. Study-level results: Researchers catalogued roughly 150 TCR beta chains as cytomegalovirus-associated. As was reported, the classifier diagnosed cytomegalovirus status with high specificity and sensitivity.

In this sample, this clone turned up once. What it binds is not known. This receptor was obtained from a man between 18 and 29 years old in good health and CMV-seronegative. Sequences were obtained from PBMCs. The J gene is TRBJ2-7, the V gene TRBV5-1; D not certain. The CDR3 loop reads CASSLSRYEQYF. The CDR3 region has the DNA TGCGCCAGCAGCTTATCTCGCTACGAGCAGTACTTC. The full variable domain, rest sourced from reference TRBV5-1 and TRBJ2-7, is KAGVTQTPRYLIKTRGQQVTLSCSPISGHRSVSWYQQTPGQGLQFLFEYFSETQRNKGNFPGRFSGRQFSNSRSEMNVSTLELGDSALYLCASSLSRYEQYFGPGTRLTVT.